There are a few counts of the clone carrying this T cell receptor (beta chain). What it binds is not known. The data stem from a study of T cell responses to AZD1222 COVID-19 vaccine. Trimming took 0 bases from V and 8 from J; bases not matched to a gene: 8. The CDR3 loop spans 15 amino acids. Germline V gene lookup returns CDR1 LGHNA and CDR2 YSLEER. Produced via immunoSEQ multiplex PCR; TCRdb's table is partial and in-frame only. The table records some 130,000 clones, 86% of them present only once. The study, taken as a whole, reports: In the spike-specific TCR repertoire, nearly half reportedly target unmutated variant regions. Mostly white British, mostly female donors; authors suggested clonal diversity may be underestimated. CD4 TCRs linked to vaccination spanned spike, dominating at 160-218 and 743-854.

Sample: peripheral blood, taken on day 0 of AZD1222 vaccination. The sequence came from an adult in good health. The gene calls are TRBV4-3 and TRBJ2-3; TRBD2 agrees at 7 bases. The CDR3 nucleotides are TGCGCCAGCAGCCAAGAGCGGGGGAGGATCGCTACGCAGTATTTT. It encodes CASSQERGRIATQYF.